These 30 T cell receptor beta chains came from one sample sequenced in a study of blood T cell repertoires in COVID-19 (dated by TCRdb to the early 2020s). Library preparation employed the immunoSEQ multiplex PCR assay. The table comes from immuneACCESS by way of TCRdb, which keeps in-frame sequences with V and J called. Part of the clones is missing from these tables; in studies checked, under half for an unresolved V gene and the rest for unknown reasons. The sample data list around 130,000 clones, and 84% of these were observed just once. 1.4% of the sample lies in the top ten. Sequences were obtained from peripheral blood. These receptors were obtained from a man aged 55 to 70 with acute or convalescent COVID-19.

J is TRBJ2-5 and V is TRBV6-5; 8 nucleotides line up with TRBD1. Trimming at V came to 5 bases and at J to 5 bases, leaving 4 bases not matched to a gene. Germline values: CDR1 MNHEY, CDR2 SVGAGI. CDR3 length equals 13 residues. In DNA, the CDR3 is TGTGCCAGCAGTCGGACAGGGTGGGAGACCCAGTACTTC. Translated: CASSRTGWETQYF.

V and J are TRBV5-6 and TRBJ2-2; TRBD1 agrees at 9 bases. Trimming at V came to 2 bases and at J to 0 bases, leaving 2 bases not matched to a gene. Germline lookup yields CDR1 SGHDT and CDR2 YYEEEE. The CDR3 runs 16 residues. The DNA of the CDR3 is TGTGCCAGCAGCTTCGGGACAGGGTCGAACACCGGGGAGCTGTTTTTT. Its protein product is CASSFGTGSNTGELFF.

This sequence joins TRBV5-4 and TRBJ2-5, with 8 bases matching TRBD1. The germline V gene has CDR1 SGHNT and CDR2 YYREEE (reference sequence). V dropped 6 bases and J dropped 5; count of bases not matched to a gene: 9. CDR3 length equals 14 residues. CDR3: CASMIQGAGETQYF. CDR3 nucleotides: TGTGCCAGCATGATCCAGGGGGCAGGGGAGACCCAGTACTTC.

The rearrangement uses TRBV6-5 and TRBJ1-1, with TRBD1 matching over 7 bases. J lost 1 base, V lost 5 bases, and 7 bases had no gene match. This CDR3 region has 15 residues. The germline V gene encodes CDR1 MNHEY and CDR2 SVGAGI. In nucleotides, the CDR3 is TGTGCCAGCAGTCGCTCGGGACAGCCGAACACTGAAGCTTTCTTT. Encoded protein: CASSRSGQPNTEAFF.

This clone was counted only a few times. The chain is built from TRBV30 and TRBJ1-2, with 8 bases identical to TRBD1. CDR1 GTSNPN and CDR2 SVGIG come from the germline V gene (reference sequence). The V segment lost 1 base and the J segment 13 bases; nucleotides outside the gene matches: 11. This CDR3 spans 13 amino acids. This CDR3 is CAWSGLGQGVSTF. CDR3 nucleotide sequence: TGTGCCTGGAGTGGGTTAGGACAGGGCGTCTCCACCTTC.

V and J are TRBV10-3 and TRBJ2-1; no definite D call. Trimming stripped 6 bases from V and 5 bases from J, with 5 bases between. The CDR3 runs 11 residues. CDR1 and CDR2 (germline): ENHRY, SYGVKD. The CDR3: CAIRRDNEQFF. DNA for the CDR3: TGTGCCATCAGACGGGACAATGAGCAGTTCTTC.

This sequence joins TRBV4-1 and TRBJ2-5; D ambiguous. CDR1 is MGHRA, CDR2 YSYEKL, per germline. V lost 2 bases, J lost 4 bases, and 5 bases lay in between. The CDR3 is 12 amino acids. CDR3 bases: TGCGCCAGCAGCCAACAGCGAGAGACCCAGTACTTC. Translation gives CASSQQRETQYF.

This clone was seen a single time. The chain couples TRBV24-1 to TRBJ2-1; 7 bases are shared with TRBD1. V trimming: 9 bases; J trimming: 6 bases; junction bases outside the gene matches: 13. The CDR3 totals 15 residues. Germline V CDR1 and CDR2: KGHDR, SFDVKD. The CDR3 DNA sequence: TGTGCCACCGGCCCGACGACAGGGCTTGCCAATGAGCAGTTCTTC. Protein: CATGPTTGLANEQFF.

The J gene is TRBJ1-4, the V gene TRBV6-5; D possibly corresponds to TRBD1 (6 bases). Trimming took 4 bases from V and 6 from J, leaving 12 bases between them. The germline CDR1 and CDR2 sequences are MNHEY and SVGAGI. CDR3 length equals 14 residues. DNA of the CDR3: TGTGCCAGCAGTTTAGTGGCAGGGGATGAAAAACTGTTTTTT. Amino acids: CASSLVAGDEKLFF.

The rearrangement joins TRBV5-1 to TRBJ2-2; weak D call: TRBD1 (5 bases). The germline gives CDR1 SGHRS, CDR2 YFSETQ. The CDR3 runs 17 residues. Trimming shortened V by 3 bases and J by 0 bases, and 15 bases separated the two germline ends. The CDR3 reads CASSSTRAVSNTGELFF. CDR3 bases: TGCGCCAGCAGCTCCACCAGGGCCGTTTCGAACACCGGGGAGCTGTTTTTT.

The chain links TRBV7-6 to TRBJ2-2; weak D call: TRBD2 (6 bases). With 4 bases removed from V and 6 bases from J, the gap between germline ends came to 21 bases. Germline assignment: CDR1 SGHVS and CDR2 FNYEAQ. This CDR3 is built from 17 residues. The CDR3: CASSSPGVRGRPGELFF. The CDR3 DNA follows: TGTGCCAGCAGCTCCCCGGGGGTAAGGGGTCGCCCCGGGGAGCTGTTTTTT.

The rearrangement links TRBV5-4 to TRBJ2-7; 11 nucleotides align to TRBD1. The CDR3 spans 15 residues. Looked up from germline, CDR1 is SGHNT and CDR2 is YYREEE (reference sequence). Trimming removed 2 bases from V and 6 bases from J; junction bases left unmatched: 7. CDR3 nucleotides: TGTGCCAGCAGCTTAAGACCGGGACAGGGGGTCGAGCAGTACTTC. Its protein product is CASSLRPGQGVEQYF.

The chain carries TRBV14 and TRBJ1-2; 8 nucleotides match TRBD1. J was trimmed by 6 bases and V by 2 bases; bases with no gene match: 5. In germline, CDR1 is SGHDN, CDR2 FVKESK. This CDR3 is built from 14 residues. CDR3 in amino acids: CASSQRTGWDGYTF. The CDR3 region has the DNA TGTGCCAGCAGCCAACGGACAGGGTGGGATGGCTACACCTTC.

This chain links TRBV5-1 with TRBJ2-7, with D tentatively TRBD1 (6 bases). The CDR3 is 13 amino acids. V lost 5 bases and J lost 2, with 11 bases in between. The germline V gene encodes CDR1 SGHRS and CDR2 YFSETQ. CDR3 bases: TGCGCCAGCAGGTTTGACAGGACCTACGAGCAGTACTTC. It encodes CASRFDRTYEQYF.

The chain combines TRBV5-1 with TRBJ1-2; D is undetermined. V was shortened by 0 bases and J by 1 base, with 7 bases between the two germline ends. Looked up from germline, CDR1 is SGHRS and CDR2 is YFSETQ. This CDR3 spans 14 amino acids. The CDR3 nucleotides are TGCGCCAGCAGCTTGGGCAGCGTTAACTATGGCTACACCTTC. It specifies CASSLGSVNYGYTF.

This clone was recorded once. The chain carries TRBV29-1 and TRBJ2-1, with TRBD2 identical over 8 bases. V gave up 5 bases and J gave up 4 bases; unmatched junction bases: 10. This CDR3 has 15 amino acids. Germline V lookup: CDR1 SQVTM, CDR2 ANQGSEA. The CDR3 sequence is CSVSTSGSPYNEQFF. The CDR3 DNA follows: TGCAGCGTTTCCACAAGCGGGAGCCCTTACAATGAGCAGTTCTTC.

The chain combines TRBV5-1 with TRBJ2-1; 11 bases align to TRBD2. Unmatched junction bases numbered 19, after V lost 3 bases and J lost 5 bases. CDR1 is SGHRS and CDR2 is YFSETQ in the germline V gene. The CDR3 is made up of 20 amino acids. This chain's CDR3 is CASSYGLAGTSPGPHNEQFF. CDR3 DNA sequence: TGCGCCAGCAGCTATGGACTAGCGGGTACCTCGCCAGGCCCCCACAATGAGCAGTTCTTC.

This chain connects TRBV5-6 to TRBJ2-7, with D possibly being TRBD2 (5 bases). V lost 0 bases and J lost 0, with 7 bases in between. The CDR3 contains 14 residues. Germline CDR1 and CDR2: SGHDT and YYEEEE. The CDR3 sequence: CASSLEEGSYEQYF. The CDR3 nucleotides read TGTGCCAGCAGCTTGGAAGAGGGCTCCTACGAGCAGTACTTC.

V usage is TRBV5-1 and J usage is TRBJ2-5, with TRBD2 as a possible D gene (7 bases). The germline CDR1 and CDR2 sequences are SGHRS and YFSETQ. CDR3 length: 16 residues. V shed 0 bases and J shed 1 base, with 13 bases lying between them. The CDR3 loop is CASSLDGGGLQETQYF. DNA of the CDR3: TGCGCCAGCAGCTTGGATGGGGGGGGGCTCCAAGAGACCCAGTACTTC.

The rearrangement links TRBV9 to TRBJ2-5; 8 positions match TRBD1. CDR3 length: 16 residues. The germline V gene has CDR1 SGDLS and CDR2 YYNGEE. The trim removed 3 bases at V and 5 bases at J, leaving 12 bases unmatched. DNA for the CDR3: TGTGCCAGCAGCGCCCTAGGACAGGGTGCGGGGGAGACCCAGTACTTC. Translation gives CASSALGQGAGETQYF. Filled out from reference TRBV9 and TRBJ2-5, the complete variable domain reads DSGVTQTPKHLITATGQRVTLRCSPRSGDLSVYWYQQSLDQGLQFLIQYYNGEERAKGNILERFSAQQFPDLHSELNLSSLELGDSALYFCASSALGQGAGETQYFGPGTRLLVL.

The J gene is TRBJ2-5, the V gene TRBV6-1, with 13 positions matching TRBD2. Looked up from germline, CDR1 is MNHNS and CDR2 is SASEGT. CDR3 length: 16 amino acids. V was pared by 3 bases and J by 4 bases, with 5 bases of the junction left unmatched. This chain's CDR3 is CASSETGLAGRETQYF. The CDR3 nucleotides read TGTGCCAGCAGTGAGACGGGACTAGCGGGGAGAGAGACCCAGTACTTC.

V usage is TRBV5-1 and J usage is TRBJ2-7, with 7 bases lining up with TRBD1. CDR1 and CDR2 from the germline V gene are SGHRS and YFSETQ. Trimming at V came to 4 bases and at J to 3 bases, leaving 4 bases not matched to a gene. The CDR3 extends over 13 amino acids. CDR3 sequence reads: CASSGGTVYEQYF. CDR3 nucleotides: TGCGCCAGCAGCGGTGGGACAGTCTACGAGCAGTACTTC.

The chain links TRBV6-2 or TRBV6-3 to TRBJ1-2; the D gene is possibly TRBD1 (6 bases). CDR1 MNHEY and CDR2 SVGEGT come from the germline V gene. The CDR3 is made up of 14 amino acids. V lost 5 bases to trimming and J lost 2 bases, with 12 bases between them. The CDR3 nucleotides are TGTGCCAGCAGTACGGAGGACAGAAACTATGGCTACACCTTC. It specifies CASSTEDRNYGYTF.

The sample holds one count of this clone. CDR3 DNA sequence: TGTGCCAGCAGTCCCCAGGACAGGGACTACGAGCAGTACTTC. It codes for CASSPQDRDYEQYF. The chain links TRBV27 to TRBJ2-7; the match to TRBD1 covers 8 bases. CDR3 length: 14 residues. The germline V gene has CDR1 MNHEY and CDR2 SMNVEV (reference sequence). The trim removed 5 bases at V and 3 bases at J, leaving 6 bases unmatched.

This clone was seen a handful of times. The chain has TRBV19 and TRBJ1-2; TRBD1 agrees at 8 bases. The CDR3 extends over 17 amino acids. Per germline, CDR1 LNHDA and CDR2 SQIVND (reference sequence). The J segment lost 0 bases and the V segment lost 9 bases, leaving 15 bases of the junction unmatched. CDR3 bases: TGTGCCAGCCACTTAAGACAGGGGATCGCTGCTAACTATGGCTACACCTTC. Its translation: CASHLRQGIAANYGYTF.

The genes are TRBV3-1 (or the pseudogene TRBV3-2) and TRBJ2-4, with D perhaps TRBD1 (6 bases). Trimming stripped 4 bases from V and 0 bases from J, with 10 bases between. Germline V CDR1 and CDR2: LGHDT, YNNKEL (reference sequence). The CDR3 totals 15 residues. The CDR3, as DNA: TGTGCCAGCAGCCGAGGGGGAGTAGCCAAAAACATTCAGTACTTC. Residues: CASSRGGVAKNIQYF.

This clone was recorded only once. The chain carries TRBV7-3 and TRBJ2-3, with 8 bases aligning to TRBD2. Germline lookup yields CDR1 SGHTA and CDR2 FQGTGA. The CDR3 runs to 15 residues. The V and J ends lost 3 bases and 4 bases, in that order; junction bases with no gene match: 6. CDR3 sequence (DNA): TGTGCCAGCAGCTTGGGACTAGTCGATTCAGATACGCAGTATTTT. As protein: CASSLGLVDSDTQYF.

The chain uses TRBV5-1 and TRBJ2-3; D might be TRBD2 (5 bases). CDR1 and CDR2 from the germline V gene are SGHRS and YFSETQ. CDR3 length: 14 amino acids. V shed 5 bases and J shed 1 base, with 11 bases lying between them. The CDR3 loop is CASSPGSGTDTQYF. The CDR3 DNA reads as TGCGCCAGCAGTCCGGGGTCGGGCACAGATACGCAGTATTTT.

This clone was seen a handful of times. Other DNA sequences in this specimen translate into the identical CDR3. The V call is TRBV30, the J call TRBJ1-2; D might be TRBD1 (5 bases). V dropped 5 bases and J dropped 5 bases, with 9 bases sitting between them. Germline-derived CDR1 and CDR2 are GTSNPN and SVGIG (reference sequence). This CDR3 has 11 amino acids. The CDR3 DNA reads as TGTGCCTGGGACAGAGGGTATGGCTACACCTTC. This translates into CAWDRGYGYTF.

This clone has only one observation. The chain carries TRBV10-1 and TRBJ1-1; D gene ambiguous. The germline V gene has CDR1 WNHNN and CDR2 SYGVQD (reference sequence). The CDR3 sequence is 14 residues long. Trimming took 0 bases from V and 6 from J, leaving 11 bases between them. CDR3 coding DNA: TGCGCCAGCAGTGAGTCAAGGCGAGAGGCTGAAGCTTTCTTT. It translates to CASSESRREAEAFF.